This T cell receptor beta chain stems from a study of shared clonotypes between healthy human individuals. General study points: Shared clonotypes across all four donors exceeded non-shared ones in generation probability.

Naive-designated CD8 cells lacked CD45RO, were positively enriched for CCR7, and omitted terminally differentiated effector memory CD45RA+ cells. Details on this clone: Antigen unknown.

The V and J ends lost 3 bases and 6 bases respectively, with 12 bases between them. CDR1 LNHDA and CDR2 SQIVND come from the germline V gene (reference sequence). The CDR3 covers 14 residues. The assay was immunoSEQ multiplex PCR, and TCRdb's table has in-frame clones only and misses some. Of approximately 2,200,000 clones listed, 85% to 95% were seen once; the top ten hold under 2%. This TCR came from a man between 18 and 35 years old in good health. Some clones in this sample may be carry-over from other donors' samples. The chain combines TRBV19 with TRBJ1-5; D not certain. The sequencing sample was made of naive CD8+ T cells from PBMCs. The CDR3 nucleotides are TGTGCCAGTAGTATCCCTCCGGATAGTCAGCCCCAGCATTTT. Residues: CASSIPPDSQPQHF.